These 9 T cell receptor beta chains originate from one sample sequenced in a study of response to subunit inactivated influenza vaccine (dated by TCRdb to 2017 to 2018). Library method: RT-PCR. TCRdb records Illumina HiSeq 2500 as the sequencer. TCRdb's own reprocessing of the public reads used fastp at Q25 and MiXCR and kept productive beta chains. Identical CDR3 protein sequences are pooled into one entry, listed with their most common genes and DNA. For this sample the table gives 430,000 or so distinct CDR3 sequences, of which 10% to 11% were detected only once. The ten largest clones add up to 10% to 15% of the sample. The intended sense of this specimen's time point label: 45 days after influenza vaccine administration. Sequenced here: PBMCs from blood, sampled about 40 days after vaccination. The receptors here all came from a man in his fifties or sixties who received an inactivated influenza vaccine. Donor details come from another sample of the same person, matched by shared clones.

The CDR3 nucleotides are TGTGCCAGCAGTCCCCTTTCGACATATAACAGGGGCGAGCAGTACTTC. This encodes CASSPLSTYNRGEQYF. The chain joins TRBV12-3 or TRBV12-4 to TRBJ2-7; TRBD1 matches 7 bases. Losses at the gene ends were 5 bases for V and 6 bases for J; bases not matched to a gene: 16. This CDR3 comprises 16 residues.

This clonotype was picked up many times. The chain joins TRBV6-2 or TRBV6-3 to TRBJ2-1, with D hard to call. The V end was cut by 6 bases, the J end by 6 bases, with 6 bases between. Germline V CDR1 and CDR2: MNHEY, SVGEGT. The CDR3 has 11 amino acids. CDR3 nucleotide sequence: TGTGCCAGCAGCCGCACCAATGAGCAGTTCTTC. This sequence encodes CASSRTNEQFF.

Ten or more counts support this clonotype. The CDR3 is CASSFWRGGVQETQYF. The CDR3 region has the DNA TGTGCCAGCAGTTTTTGGCGGGGGGGGGTCCAAGAGACCCAGTACTTC. The chain is built from TRBV12-3 or TRBV12-4 and TRBJ2-5; TRBD2 agrees at 9 bases. V was clipped by 3 bases and J by 1 base; unmatched bases: 6. This CDR3 region has 16 residues.

The rearrangement joins TRBV12-3 or TRBV12-4 to TRBJ2-5, with 8 positions matching TRBD1. The CDR3 has 15 residues. J lost 5 bases, V lost 8 bases, and 13 bases had no gene match. The CDR3 coding sequence is TGTGCCAGCTCTAATGCGCAGGGGGCTTCGGAGACCCAGTACTTC. It yields the protein CASSNAQGASETQYF.

Ten or more counts support this clonotype. V is TRBV5-1 and J is TRBJ2-1; 10 bases map to TRBD2. CDR1 is SGHRS and CDR2 is YFSETQ in the germline V gene. The CDR3 covers 14 residues. V was pared by 4 bases and J by 5 bases, with 3 bases of the junction left unmatched. CDR3 in amino acids: CASSLGTSDNEQFF. In nucleotides, the CDR3 is TGCGCCAGCAGCCTCGGGACTAGCGACAATGAGCAGTTCTTC.

This clonotype was counted only a few times. The V gene is TRBV7-6, the J gene TRBJ2-7; no reliable D call. The CDR3 is made up of 14 amino acids. Germline-derived CDR1 and CDR2 are SGHVS and FNYEAQ. V lost 1 base to trimming and J lost 3 bases, with 10 bases between them. The CDR3 nucleotides read TGTGCCAGCAGCTTAGAAGGACCACGCTACGAGCAGTACTTC. Translated: CASSLEGPRYEQYF. Supplemented by reference TRBV7-6 and TRBJ2-7, the full variable domain reads GAGVSQSPRYKVTKRGQDVALRCDPISGHVSLYWYRQALGQGPEFLTYFNYEAQQDKSGLPNDRFSAERPEGSISTLTIQRTEQRDSAMYRCASSLEGPRYEQYFGPGTRLTVT.

A word on this clonotype: Given a much more abundant clone one base away, this may be a read error. V gene TRBV7-9 combines with J gene TRBJ2-7, with D possibly being TRBD1 (6 bases). The CDR3 loop spans 11 amino acids. The V gene lost 9 bases and the J gene lost 8 bases, with 14 bases spanning the gap. The germline V gene encodes CDR1 SEHNR and CDR2 FQNEAQ (reference sequence). The CDR3, as DNA: TGTGCCAGGAGCAAAGACAGGCAGCAGTACTTC. Its translation is CARSKDRQQYF.

This rearrangement joins TRBV5-1 to TRBJ2-5, with TRBD1 identical over 11 bases. This CDR3 has 17 residues. V trimming: 0 bases; J trimming: 4 bases; junction bases outside the gene matches: 8. CDR1 SGHRS and CDR2 YFSETQ come from the germline V gene. CDR3 sequence: CASSLETGTGGGETQYF. The CDR3 DNA sequence: TGCGCCAGCAGCTTGGAAACCGGGACAGGGGGGGGAGAGACCCAGTACTTC.

In this sample, this clonotype turned up many times. V usage is TRBV10-3 and J usage is TRBJ1-5; a weak D match, TRBD1 (5 bases). Germline CDR1 and CDR2: ENHRY and SYGVKD. The V end lost 3 bases, the J end lost 2 bases, and 14 bases lay between the germline ends. This CDR3 region has 16 residues. The DNA of the CDR3 is TGTGCCATCAGTGATGGAGGGGAAGGGGGCAATCAGCCCCAGCATTTT. It yields the protein CAISDGGEGGNQPQHF.